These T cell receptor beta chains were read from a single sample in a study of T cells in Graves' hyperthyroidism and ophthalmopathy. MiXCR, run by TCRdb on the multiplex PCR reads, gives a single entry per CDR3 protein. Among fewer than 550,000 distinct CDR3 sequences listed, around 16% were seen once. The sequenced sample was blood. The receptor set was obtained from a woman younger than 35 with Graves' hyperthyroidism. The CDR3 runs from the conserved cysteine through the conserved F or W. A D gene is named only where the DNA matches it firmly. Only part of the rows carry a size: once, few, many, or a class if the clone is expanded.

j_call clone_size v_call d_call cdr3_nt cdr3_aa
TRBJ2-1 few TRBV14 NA TGTGCCAGCAGCGCGAGGAGCCACAATGAGCAGTTCTTC CASSARSHNEQFF
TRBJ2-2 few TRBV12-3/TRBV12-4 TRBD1 TGTGCCAGCAGCCCGAGGACAGGGGGCCGGACCGGGGAGCTGTTTTTT CASSPRTGGRTGELFF
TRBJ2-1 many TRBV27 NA TGTGCCAGCAGTTTAGGGGAATACAATGAGCAGTTCTTC CASSLGEYNEQFF
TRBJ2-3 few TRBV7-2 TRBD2 TGTGCCAGCGTCCTAGCGGGGGTCTTCACAGATACGCAGTATTTT CASVLAGVFTDTQYF
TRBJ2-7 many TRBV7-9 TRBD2 TGTGCCAGCAGCTACACGGGACTAGCGGGAGACGAGCAGTACTTC CASSYTGLAGDEQYF
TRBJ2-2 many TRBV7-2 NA TGTGCCAGCAGCCCAGGAAGTGGCGGGGAGCTGTTTTTT CASSPGSGGELFF
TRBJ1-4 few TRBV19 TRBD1 TGTGCCAGTAGTATCATCGGGACAGCTAATGAAAAACTGTTTTTT CASSIIGTANEKLFF
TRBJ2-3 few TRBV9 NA TGTGCCAGCAGCGTAGTCCCGTGGGGGGCTAGCACAGATACGCAGTATTTT CASSVVPWGASTDTQYF
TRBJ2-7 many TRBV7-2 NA TGTGCCAGCAGCTGGGACCGAGCTACGGGAGAGCAGTACTTC CASSWDRATGEQYF
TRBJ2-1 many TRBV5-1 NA TGCGCCAGCAGCCCGAGGGGTAACTACAATGAGCAGTTCTTC CASSPRGNYNEQFF
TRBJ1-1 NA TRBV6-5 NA TGTGCCAGCAGTTCAAGGGTTGTCGGTGAAGCTTTCTTT CASSSRVVGEAFF
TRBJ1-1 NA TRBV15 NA TGTGCCACCAGCACCCCCTACACTGAAGCTTTCTTT CATSTPYTEAFF
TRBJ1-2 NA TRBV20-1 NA TGCAGTGCACAATTCGTTCAGGCAGGGACTACCCTCGGGGCCGGCTACACCTTC CSAQFVQAGTTLGAGYTF
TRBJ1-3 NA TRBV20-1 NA TGCAGTGCTAGAAACGGAGGGAGCTCTGGAAACACCATATATTTT CSARNGGSSGNTIYF
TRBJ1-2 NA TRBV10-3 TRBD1 TGTGCCATCACTGGACAGGGTGACAGCATCTATGGCTACACCTTC CAITGQGDSIYGYTF
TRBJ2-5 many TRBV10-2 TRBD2 TGCGCCAGCAGTGGCGCCTCTAGCGGGAGAAGAGAGACCCAGTACTTC CASSGASSGRRETQYF
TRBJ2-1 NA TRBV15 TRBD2 TGTGCCACCAGCAGAGATCTAGCGGGAGCCTACAATGAGCAGTTCTTC CATSRDLAGAYNEQFF
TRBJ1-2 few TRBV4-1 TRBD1 TGCGCCAGCAGCCAACCCCGACAGGGGTCTCACTATGGCTACACCTTC CASSQPRQGSHYGYTF
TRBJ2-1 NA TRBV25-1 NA TGTGCCAGCAGTGGGACTTCGCCCAATGGGCAGTTCTTC CASSGTSPNGQFF
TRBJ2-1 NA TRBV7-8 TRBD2 TGTGCCAGCAGTATAACAGGACTAGCGGGTGAGCAGTTCTTC CASSITGLAGEQFF
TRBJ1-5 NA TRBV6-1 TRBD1 TGTGCCAGCAGAAGGGACAGTACAAGCAATCAGCCCCAGCATTTT CASRRDSTSNQPQHF
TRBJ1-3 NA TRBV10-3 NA TGTGCCATCAGAGGGGCTGCAAACACCATATATTTT CAIRGAANTIYF
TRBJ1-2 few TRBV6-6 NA TGTGCCAGCAGTTACTCGGGCTCCCCCGTAAACTATGGCTACACCTTC CASSYSGSPVNYGYTF
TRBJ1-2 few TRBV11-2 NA TGTGCCAGCAGCGGGGGGGGGTTTGGCTATGGCTACACCTTC CASSGGGFGYGYTF
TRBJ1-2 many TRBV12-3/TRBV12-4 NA TGTGCCAGCAGTTTTGGTCAGGAGGGCCCTATGGGCGGCTACACCTTC CASSFGQEGPMGGYTF
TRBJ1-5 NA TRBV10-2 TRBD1 TGCGCCAGCAACTCGGACAGGGGTCAGCCCCAGCATTTT CASNSDRGQPQHF
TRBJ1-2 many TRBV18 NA TGTGCCAGCTCACCACTTGTGAGCTATGGCTACACCTTC CASSPLVSYGYTF
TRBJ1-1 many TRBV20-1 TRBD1 TGCAGTGCAACAAAGGCAGGGGGCACTGAAGCTTTCTTT CSATKAGGTEAFF
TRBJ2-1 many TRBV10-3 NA TGTGCCATCAGTGACATAGCGTACAATGAGCAGTTCTTC CAISDIAYNEQFF
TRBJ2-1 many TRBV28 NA TGTGCCAGCAGTTTAGGCGGAGTATACAATGAGCAGTTCTTC CASSLGGVYNEQFF
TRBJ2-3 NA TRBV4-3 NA TGCGCCAGCAGCCAAGAGACCGCGCTCGGCACAGATACGCAGTATTTT CASSQETALGTDTQYF
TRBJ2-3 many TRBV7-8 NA TGTGCCAGCAGCTTATACGGGGGCTCGAGCACAGATACGCAGTATTTT CASSLYGGSSTDTQYF
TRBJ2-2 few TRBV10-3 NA TGTGCCATCAGTGTTAAAGGGGCGCCAACCGGGGAGCTGTTTTTT CAISVKGAPTGELFF
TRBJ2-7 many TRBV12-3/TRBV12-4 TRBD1 TGTGCCAGGGAAGACAGGGTGTACGAGCAGTACTTC CAREDRVYEQYF
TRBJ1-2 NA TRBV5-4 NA TGTGCCAGCAGCTTTGAGGAAAAGTATGGCTACACCTTC CASSFEEKYGYTF
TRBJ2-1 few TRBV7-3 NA TGTGCCAGCAGCCGTAGGGGGAGGGAGAGGGTGTTCTTC CASSRRGRERVFF
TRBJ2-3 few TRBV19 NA TGTGCCAGTAGTGGCGGGTTGGATACGCAGTATTTT CASSGGLDTQYF
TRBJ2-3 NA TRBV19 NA TGTGCCAGTAGTATTCGGGGGCTGGCAGATACGCAGTATTTT CASSIRGLADTQYF
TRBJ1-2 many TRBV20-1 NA TGCAGTGCCTTACCGGGACGTACTTTGACCTTC CSALPGRTLTF
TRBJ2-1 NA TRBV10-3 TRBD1 TGTGCCATCAGCACGACAGGGAATGAGCAGTTCTTC CAISTTGNEQFF
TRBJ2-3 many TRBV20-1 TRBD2 TGCAGTGCTAGCTTCGGACTAGCGGGGACCACAGATACGCAGTATTTT CSASFGLAGTTDTQYF
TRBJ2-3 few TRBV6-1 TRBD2 TGTGCCAGCAGGCAGGGAGGGCTAGCTTCCACAGATACGCAGTATTTT CASRQGGLASTDTQYF
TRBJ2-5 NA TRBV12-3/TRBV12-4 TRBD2 TGTGCCAGCAGACGACTGGGGGGGGAAGAGACCCAGTACTTC CASRRLGGEETQYF
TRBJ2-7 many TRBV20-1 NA TGCAGTGCTAGAGAAAGGGCTGGCTACGAGCAGTACTTC CSARERAGYEQYF
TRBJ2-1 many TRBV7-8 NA TGTGCCAGCAGCTTCCGACTGAATGAGCAGTTCTTC CASSFRLNEQFF
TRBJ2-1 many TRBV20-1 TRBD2 TGCAGTGCTAGAAGTCGCCTAGGGACTAGCGGGTCGACCTACAATGAGCAGTTCTTC CSARSRLGTSGSTYNEQFF
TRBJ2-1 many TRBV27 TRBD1 TGTGCCAGCAGACTCCGGGACAGGGTGAACGGGCCCTTCCACAATGAGCAGTTCTTC CASRLRDRVNGPFHNEQFF
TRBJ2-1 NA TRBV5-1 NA TGCGCCAGCAGCTTAGGCGGGGTTAGCTTCGGGGAGCAGTTCTTC CASSLGGVSFGEQFF
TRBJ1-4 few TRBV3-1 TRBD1 TGTGCCAGCAGCCCGCGGGACAGCTTCAATGAAAAACTGTTTTTT CASSPRDSFNEKLFF
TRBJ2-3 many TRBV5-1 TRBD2 TGCGCCAGCAGCTTGGCCCAGCGGGGGGGCACAGATACGCAGTATTTT CASSLAQRGGTDTQYF
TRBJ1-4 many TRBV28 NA TGTGCCAGCAGTGTGGCAGGGAGGGCAGAAAAACTGTTTTTT CASSVAGRAEKLFF
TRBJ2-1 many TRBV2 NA TGTGCCAGCAAGGTCAATGAGCAGTTCTTC CASKVNEQFF
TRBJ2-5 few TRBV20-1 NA TGCAGTGCTAGAGGGGGGGGCTGGGAGACCCAGTACTTC CSARGGGWETQYF
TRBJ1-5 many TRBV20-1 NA TGCAGTGCTAGGGCTGGGAATCAGCCCCAGCATTTT CSARAGNQPQHF
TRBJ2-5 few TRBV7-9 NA TGTGCCAGCAGCCCGGCGGGGCGTATTAAGTACTTC CASSPAGRIKYF
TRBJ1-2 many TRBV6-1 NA TGTGCCAGCAGTTCCCCGGGGGCCGGGCGGACTAACTATGGCTACACCTTC CASSSPGAGRTNYGYTF
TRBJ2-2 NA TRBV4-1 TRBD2 TGCGCCAGCAGCCAAGATCTGATTAGCGGGAGGAACACCGGGGAGCTGTTTTTT CASSQDLISGRNTGELFF
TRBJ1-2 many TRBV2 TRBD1 TGTGCCAGCAGTCCCCAAGGGGACAGGGCCCGCTATGGCTACACCTTC CASSPQGDRARYGYTF